These T cell receptor beta chains were read from a single sample in a study of cytomegalovirus exposure and HLA in healthy donors. Sequenced by immunoSEQ multiplex PCR; TCRdb stores in-frame clones only, minus some. The table shows roughly 100,000 clones, with 75% to 90% occurring only once. The sequenced sample consisted of PBMCs. These receptor sequences come from a man aged 25-45 years in good health and CMV-seropositive. Each CDR3 is given with its conserved first and last residue. A D gene is named only where the DNA matches it firmly. Only some rows state a clone size, as once, few, many or a class for expanded clones.

>TRBV6-1|many|TRBD1|TRBJ2-7
TGTGCCAGCAACCCGGACAGGGGGATTTACGAGCAGTACTTC
CASNPDRGIYEQYF
>TRBV6-1|NA|TRBD1|TRBJ2-3
TGTGCCAGCAGTCCGGACAGGGCGGTCACAGATACGCAGTATTTT
CASSPDRAVTDTQYF
>TRBV6-5|NA|TRBD1|TRBJ1-2
TGTGCCAGCAGAACCTACGGACAGGAGTCTGGCTACACCTTC
CASRTYGQESGYTF
>TRBV4-1|NA|NA|TRBJ1-1
TGCGCCAGCAGCCAAGAGAGGCAGGGTGAGGCTTTCTTT
CASSQERQGEAFF
>TRBV19|few|TRBD1|TRBJ1-5
TGTGCCAGCTCCGGACAGGGGGATCAGCCCCAGCATTTT
CASSGQGDQPQHF
>TRBV2|NA|TRBD2|TRBJ2-1
TGTGCCAGCAGCGGTTTTACTAGCGTTATTGAGCAGTTCTTC
CASSGFTSVIEQFF
>TRBV4-1|few|NA|TRBJ2-7
TGCGCCAGCAGCCAAGAGTTAAGTCGTACACCCTACGAGCAGTACTTC
CASSQELSRTPYEQYF
>TRBV2|NA|NA|TRBJ2-7
TGTGCCAGCAGCCGTGGACTAACCTACGAGCAGTACTTC
CASSRGLTYEQYF
>TRBV12-1|many|NA|TRBJ1-1
TGTGCCAGCTTCTTAGACACTGAAGCTTTCTTT
CASFLDTEAFF
>TRBV5-1|NA|NA|TRBJ2-2
TGCGCCAGCAGCTTGGACAGTCACGGGGAGCTGTTTTTT
CASSLDSHGELFF
>TRBV11-1|NA|NA|TRBJ2-5
TGTGCCAGCAGCTCCTGGGGCAGGGGTGGAGAGACCCAGTACTTC
CASSSWGRGGETQYF
>TRBV2|once|NA|TRBJ1-3
TGTGCCAGCAGTGATGTATACACCATATATTTT
CASSDVYTIYF
>TRBV19|NA|NA|TRBJ2-3
TGTGCCAGTAGTATTTCCCTGACAGTCTCTAGCACAGATACGCAGTATTTT
CASSISLTVSSTDTQYF
>TRBV5-4|NA|TRBD1|TRBJ1-4
TGTGCCAGCAGCTTAGACAGGGGGCTTGAAAAACTGTTTTTT
CASSLDRGLEKLFF
>TRBV6-5|once|NA|TRBJ1-4
TGTGCCAGCGGGAGACGCAGGGAAAAACTGTTTTTT
CASGRRREKLFF
>TRBV5-1|NA|TRBD1|TRBJ1-2
TGCGCCAGCAGCTTGGCGGGACAGGGCGCCTATGGCTACACCTTC
CASSLAGQGAYGYTF
>TRBV7-9|NA|TRBD1|TRBJ1-3
TGTGCCAGCAGCCCCTCTCCCGACAGGGAGAGAAACACCATATATTTT
CASSPSPDRERNTIYF
>TRBV7-8|NA|NA|TRBJ2-7
TGTGCCAGCAGCTCCTATCGGGATGCAACCTACGAGCAGTACTTC
CASSSYRDATYEQYF
>TRBV5-1|NA|TRBD2|TRBJ2-4
TGCGCCAGCAGCTTGGCACTAGCGGGGGGAAACATTCAGTACTTC
CASSLALAGGNIQYF
>TRBV19|NA|TRBD1|TRBJ2-7
TGTGCCAGTAGTATCTGGACAGGGAGTGGCGAGCAGTACTTC
CASSIWTGSGEQYF
>TRBV6-1|NA|TRBD1|TRBJ1-4
TGTGCCAGCACCCCGGGACAGGGGAATGAAAAACTGTTTTTT
CASTPGQGNEKLFF
>TRBV4-3|NA|TRBD1|TRBJ2-7
TGCGCCAGCAGCCAAAGGGACAGGGGGTACGAGCAGTACTTC
CASSQRDRGYEQYF
>TRBV29-1|once|NA|TRBJ2-1
TGCAGCACTGTGAAGACAGCATCTGAGCAGTTCTTC
CSTVKTASEQFF
>TRBV28|NA|NA|TRBJ1-2
TGTGCCAGCAGTTCTGCCTCCCTGCCGGGGGGCTATGGCTACACCTTC
CASSSASLPGGYGYTF
>TRBV7-9|NA|NA|TRBJ1-3
TGTGCCAGCAGCTTAGAAACAGGGCTCTCTGGAAACACCATATATTTT
CASSLETGLSGNTIYF
>TRBV10-1|once|TRBD1|TRBJ2-5
TGCGCCACCAAGAGGACAGGGGGGGACCAAGAGACCCAGTACTTC
CATKRTGGDQETQYF
>TRBV9|NA|TRBD1|TRBJ1-3
TGTGCCAGCAGCGTAGACCCACAGGGGCTTGCTGGAAACACCATATATTTT
CASSVDPQGLAGNTIYF
>TRBV19|NA|NA|TRBJ2-7
TGTGCCAGTAGTATCGACAGGTTCTCCTACGAGCAGTACTTC
CASSIDRFSYEQYF
>TRBV15|NA|NA|TRBJ1-1
TGTGCCACCAGCAGAGATAAAGGACTCTCCACTGAAGCTTTCTTT
CATSRDKGLSTEAFF
>TRBV9|few|TRBD1|TRBJ1-1
TGTGCCAGCAGCGGTCGGACAGGCCTGAAAGCTTTCTTT
CASSGRTGLKAFF
>TRBV19|NA|TRBD1|TRBJ1-1
TGTGCCAGTAGGGGACCGGGACAGAGTTTAACTGAAGCTTTCTTT
CASRGPGQSLTEAFF
>TRBV4-2|NA|TRBD2|TRBJ2-5
TGTGCCAGCAGCCAAGCCGCTAGCGGGGGGGCAGGCCAAGAGACCCAGTACTTC
CASSQAASGGAGQETQYF
>TRBV5-4|NA|TRBD1|TRBJ1-5
TGTGCCAGCAGTTCCGGGACAGATCGAATTGAGCCCCAGCATTTT
CASSSGTDRIEPQHF
>TRBV2|once|TRBD1|TRBJ1-5
TGTGCCAGCACCAGGACAGGGGTCAATCAGCCCCAGCATTTT
CASTRTGVNQPQHF
>TRBV19|few|NA|TRBJ1-3
TGTGCCAGTACTGAGGGAAGCTCTGGAAACACCATATATTTT
CASTEGSSGNTIYF
>TRBV10-2|NA|NA|TRBJ1-2
TGCGCCAGCAGCCAAAGGACTTCCCCTCTGCGCTACACCTTC
CASSQRTSPLRYTF
>TRBV27|once|NA|TRBJ2-7
TGTGCCAGCAGTCGGGGGTCGTCGTCCTACGAGCAGTACTTC
CASSRGSSSYEQYF
>TRBV5-1|few|TRBD2|TRBJ2-1
TGCGCCAGCAGCTCGCTACTAGCGGGGGCCGATGAGCAGTTCTTC
CASSSLLAGADEQFF
>TRBV25-1|NA|TRBD2|TRBJ2-1
TGTGCCAGCAGGGCGGTCGGGGGGGATTACAATGAGCAGTTCTTC
CASRAVGGDYNEQFF
>TRBV19|NA|TRBD1|TRBJ1-5
TGTGCCAGTACTGGGACAGGGAGCAATCAGCCCCAGCATTTT
CASTGTGSNQPQHF
>TRBV10-1|NA|NA|TRBJ2-3
TGCGCCAGCAGTGAGAGGAGGGGGCGCGTAGATACGCAGTATTTT
CASSERRGRVDTQYF
>TRBV7-2|NA|TRBD1|TRBJ1-5
TGTGCCAGCAGCTTCGGGACAGGGGGCCAGCCCCAGCATTTT
CASSFGTGGQPQHF
>TRBV6-1|NA|NA|TRBJ1-5
TGTGCCAGCAGTGAAGCCATAAAGCGCAATCAGCCCCAGCATTTT
CASSEAIKRNQPQHF
>TRBV2|NA|TRBD2|TRBJ2-2
TGTGCCAGCACGTCGGGAGGTAGTGGGACCGGGGAGCTGTTTTTT
CASTSGGSGTGELFF
>TRBV6-6|NA|TRBD1|TRBJ2-7
TGTGCCAGCAGCCGGGACAGAGCCTACGAGCAGTACTTC
CASSRDRAYEQYF
>TRBV19|NA|NA|TRBJ1-1
TGTGCCACCCGGACGGAGGTGAACACTGAAGCTTTCTTT
CATRTEVNTEAFF
>TRBV30|NA|NA|TRBJ1-1
TGTGCCTGGAGTCTCCTGGGCCTAAGGACTGAAGCTTTCTTT
CAWSLLGLRTEAFF
>TRBV19|once|NA|TRBJ1-2
TGTGCCAGTAGGCAGGGCGATGGCTACACCTTC
CASRQGDGYTF
>TRBV14|NA|NA|TRBJ2-2
TGTGCCAGCAGCCAACCCAGTTGGGGGCTGAACACCGGGGAGCTGTTTTTT
CASSQPSWGLNTGELFF
>TRBV4-2|NA|NA|TRBJ2-1
TGTGCCAGCAGCCAAGATCTAAGGGCGGGGCCTTACAATGAGCAGTTCTTC
CASSQDLRAGPYNEQFF
>TRBV5-6|few|NA|TRBJ1-4
TGTGCCAGCAGCCCGTTACAGAACCCTAATGAAAAACTGTTTTTT
CASSPLQNPNEKLFF
>TRBV18|NA|NA|TRBJ1-2
TGTGCCAGCTCACCAGCAGGGTCCAACTATGGCTACACCTTC
CASSPAGSNYGYTF
>TRBV5-8|once|NA|TRBJ1-1
TGTGCCAGCAGCTCATTTGGGGGAGGCACTGAAGCTTTCTTT
CASSSFGGGTEAFF